The clone carrying this T cell receptor beta chain was seen only a few times. In the study's own analysis: Estimates of nucleated cell counts were drawn from the amplification of reference gene primers. Libraries were prepared by immunoSEQ multiplex PCR; TCRdb keeps only in-frame clonotypes and omits some of them. Clone size and the V and J calls come from that table; the DNA yielded D and trimming. The repertoire consists of approximately 350,000 clones, with more than 75% occurring once and the leading ten covering around 3.3%. The data are from a study of blood T cell repertoires in COVID-19. The wider study: The United States, Italy and Spain were the sources of the acute and convalescent COVID-19 samples. In each case, the material was cDNA or gDNA derived from T cells, B-cell-depleted T cells, or PBMCs.

V was clipped by 1 base and J by 4 bases; unmatched bases: 6. Germline V CDR1 and CDR2: MGHRA, YSYEKL. The length of the CDR3 is 16 residues. The sample comprised peripheral blood. The receptor was isolated from a woman between 18 and 30 years old who had recovered from COVID-19. The chain recombines TRBV4-1 with TRBJ2-3; TRBD2 matches 9 bases. CDR3 DNA: TGCGCCAGCAGCCAAGCCGGCGGGAGGGCATCAGATACGCAGTATTTT. Translation gives CASSQAGGRASDTQYF.